Reported below is one T cell receptor beta chain. Antigen specificity is unknown. The data are from a study of T cell responses to AZD1222 COVID-19 vaccine. Findings of the study overall: Reports indicate that nearly half of spike-specific TCRs are directed at unmutated variant regions. Of the AZD1222 recipients, only six or seven were seropositive at baseline. Vaccine-associated CD4 TCRs ranged over spike, dominating at 160-218 and 743-854.

V trimming: 7 bases; J trimming: 0 bases; junction bases outside the gene matches: 7. Per germline, CDR1 MNHEY and CDR2 SMNVEV (reference sequence). The CDR3 sequence is 15 residues long. This table comes from immunoSEQ multiplex PCR, and its TCRdb copy is limited to in-frame clones, with some not included. The sample consists of about 86,000 clones, approximately 90% of them appearing once. Second-dose recipients at about 4 or about 12 weeks were treated as one pooled group. The chain recombines TRBV27 with TRBJ1-1; 8 bases are shared with TRBD1. This clonotype was obtained from an adult who received the AZD1222 COVID-19 vaccine. Sequencing was performed on peripheral blood, taken 28 days after the second AZD1222 dose. The CDR3 coding sequence is TGTGCCAGCATGGGGACAGGAGGAATGAACACTGAAGCTTTCTTT. It yields the protein CASMGTGGMNTEAFF.